Each of the 30 T cell receptor beta chains below was sequenced from the same sample in a study of OX40 agonist ivuxolimab in advanced cancers. Clones were read by immunoSEQ multiplex PCR, and TCRdb kept only the in-frame ones, dropping some. The table includes about 46,000 clones, roughly 90% detected once. The specimen was CD4+ or CD8+ T cells sorted from blood, collected in a trial of the OX40 agonist ivuxolimab. These receptors originate from an adult with an advanced solid tumor such as melanoma, head and neck, liver or kidney cancer.

This chain uses TRBV28 with TRBJ1-4, with D tentatively TRBD1 (6 bases). The germline V gene encodes CDR1 MDHEN and CDR2 SYDVKM. Trimming removed 5 bases from V and 6 bases from J, with 16 bases in between. This CDR3 region has 15 residues. As DNA, the CDR3 is TGTGCCAGCAGTACCGCGGACAGCCTATATGAAAAACTGTTTTTT. Its translation is CASSTADSLYEKLFF.

The CDR3 loop reads CASSQSNAYEQYF. The CDR3 DNA sequence: TGCGCCAGCAGCCAGAGTAATGCTTACGAGCAGTACTTC. This chain uses TRBV4-1 with TRBJ2-7; D unresolved. CDR1 and CDR2 from the germline V gene are MGHRA and YSYEKL. There are 13 residues in the CDR3. V shed 3 bases and J shed 4 bases, with 10 bases lying between them.

The chain joins TRBV6-6 to TRBJ2-7, with a tentative D call TRBD1 (6 bases). CDR1 is MNHNY and CDR2 is SVGAGI in the germline V gene (reference sequence). The V and J ends lost 0 bases and 9 bases respectively, with 18 bases between them. CDR3 size: 15 residues. In DNA form, the CDR3 reads TGTGCCAGCAGTTACTCTTCCCGTACAGGGCCGGGGCAGTACTTC. Amino acids: CASSYSSRTGPGQYF.

The chain uses TRBV4-3 and TRBJ1-2; D is perhaps TRBD1 (5 bases). Germline V CDR1 and CDR2: LGHNA, YSLEER. The V end lost 0 bases, the J end lost 0 bases, and 8 bases lay between the germline ends. There are 15 residues in the CDR3. CDR3 protein: CASSQDRDANYGYTF. Here the CDR3 DNA reads TGCGCCAGCAGCCAAGACAGGGACGCTAACTATGGCTACACCTTC.

The genes are TRBV7-9 and TRBJ2-5; D is unclear. Trimming shortened V by 3 bases and J by 5 bases, and 10 bases separated the two germline ends. Germline CDR1 and CDR2: SEHNR and FQNEAQ (reference sequence). The CDR3 totals 13 residues. Here the CDR3 DNA reads TGTGCCAGCAGCTTTCTCCTCGGGGAGACCCAGTACTTC. Residues: CASSFLLGETQYF.

The V and J genes are TRBV6-5 and TRBJ2-5, with D maybe TRBD2 (6 bases). Trimming shortened V by 6 bases and J by 5 bases, and 16 bases separated the two germline ends. This CDR3 has 14 residues. Germline lookup yields CDR1 MNHEY and CDR2 SVGAGI. The CDR3 nucleotides are TGTGCCAGCAGCTTGACCCTAGGGAGGGAGACCCAGTACTTC. Protein product: CASSLTLGRETQYF.

The chain joins TRBV11-2 to TRBJ2-7; TRBD1 might be the D (6 bases). V was trimmed by 4 bases and J by 5 bases, leaving 15 bases between them. CDR3 size: 14 residues. Germline lookup yields CDR1 SGHAT and CDR2 FQNNGV. As DNA, the CDR3 is TGTGCCAGCAGCTCCATGACAGGTAAAAACGAGCAGTACTTC. Residues: CASSSMTGKNEQYF. The variable domain in full, completed from reference TRBV11-2 and TRBJ2-7, reads EAGVAQSPRYKIIEKRQSVAFWCNPISGHATLYWYQQILGQGPKLLIQFQNNGVVDDSQLPKDRFSAERLKGVDSTLKIQPAKLEDSAVYLCASSSMTGKNEQYFGPGTRLTVT.

The rearrangement joins TRBV7-9 to TRBJ2-2, with 9 nucleotides matching TRBD2. Trimming took 7 bases from V and 6 from J; bases not matched to a gene: 15. The CDR3 extends over 17 amino acids. Germline CDR1 is SEHNR and CDR2 is FQNEAQ (reference sequence). The CDR3 nucleotides are TGTGCCAGCATCCCACCCCTGGCTGGCGGGAGGGCCGGGGAGCTGTTTTTT. It specifies CASIPPLAGGRAGELFF.

The J gene is TRBJ1-5, the V gene TRBV5-5; weak D call: TRBD1 (6 bases). The CDR3 is 15 amino acids. Germline values: CDR1 SGHKS, CDR2 YYEKEE (reference sequence). The V gene lost 6 bases and the J gene lost 2 bases, with 15 bases spanning the gap. The CDR3 loop reads CASTAGAWGNQPQHF. CDR3 coding DNA: TGTGCCAGCACCGCGGGGGCATGGGGCAATCAGCCCCAGCATTTT.

The genes are TRBV15 and TRBJ1-1; TRBD1 might be the D (5 bases). The CDR3 is 13 residues long. Germline V CDR1 and CDR2: LNHNV, YYDKDF (reference sequence). V gave up 5 bases and J gave up 1 base, with 8 bases separating them. This CDR3 is CATSRRENTEAFF. In DNA, the CDR3 is TGTGCCACCAGCCGCAGGGAGAACACTGAAGCTTTCTTT.

This chain uses TRBV14 with TRBJ2-1, with a tentative D call TRBD2 (5 bases). Germline CDR1 SGHDN, CDR2 FVKESK. The CDR3 has 12 amino acids. V lost 3 bases and J lost 12, with 12 bases in between. CDR3 in amino acids: CASSHSRTWQFF. DNA for the CDR3: TGTGCCAGCAGCCACTCACGGACTTGGCAGTTCTTC.

The rearrangement uses TRBV15 and TRBJ2-1, with unresolved D. The CDR3 loop spans 15 amino acids. Trimming removed 5 bases from V and 6 bases from J, with 17 bases in between. Germline V lookup: CDR1 LNHNV, CDR2 YYDKDF (reference sequence). CDR3 residues: CATSPPRLPVNEQFF. The DNA of the CDR3 is TGTGCCACCAGCCCGCCAAGGCTACCAGTCAATGAGCAGTTCTTC.

Here the CDR3 reads CASSSRVPYEQYF. CDR3 bases: TGTGCCAGCAGCTCAAGGGTTCCCTACGAGCAGTACTTC. The V call is TRBV9, the J call TRBJ2-7; no reliable D call. V was trimmed by 4 bases and J by 2 bases, leaving 10 bases between them. Germline lookup yields CDR1 SGDLS and CDR2 YYNGEE. The CDR3 is 13 amino acids.

This clone was seen only once. The chain combines TRBV19 with TRBJ1-2; the D gene is possibly TRBD1 (5 bases). CDR3 size: 16 residues. V lost 1 base to trimming and J lost 2 bases, with 14 bases between them. CDR1 is LNHDA and CDR2 is SQIVND in the germline V gene (reference sequence). The CDR3 sequence: CASSIVYEGPNYGYTF. The CDR3 DNA sequence: TGTGCCAGTAGTATAGTGTACGAGGGGCCGAACTATGGCTACACCTTC.

This rearrangement joins TRBV19 to TRBJ1-1, with D perhaps matching TRBD1 (5 bases). Germline values: CDR1 LNHDA, CDR2 SQIVND (reference sequence). CDR3 length: 14 amino acids. V was pared by 6 bases and J by 5 bases, with 16 bases between. CDR3 in amino acids: CASRSSQGGTEAFF. The DNA for the CDR3 is TGTGCCAGTAGAAGTTCGCAGGGAGGAACTGAAGCTTTCTTT.

The chain joins TRBV9 to TRBJ2-2, with 12 positions matching TRBD2. The CDR3 length is 18 residues. After removal of 3 bases from V and 0 bases from J, the junction contained 6 bases not matched to a gene. CDR1 and CDR2 from the germline V gene are SGDLS and YYNGEE. CDR3 sequence: CASSANLAGGTNTGELFF. The CDR3 DNA reads as TGTGCCAGCAGCGCAAATCTAGCGGGAGGGACGAACACCGGGGAGCTGTTTTTT.

This sequence joins TRBV11-2 and TRBJ2-7; D not resolved. CDR1 and CDR2 from the germline V gene are SGHAT and FQNNGV. The CDR3 has 13 residues. V was pared by 0 bases and J by 4 bases, with 7 bases between. The CDR3 bases are TGTGCCAGCAGCTTAGATTGGTATTACGAGCAGTACTTC. It yields the protein CASSLDWYYEQYF.

The chain carries TRBV4-1 and TRBJ1-5; 7 bases align to TRBD1. The germline V gene has CDR1 MGHRA and CDR2 YSYEKL. CDR3 length equals 15 residues. J lost 7 bases, V lost 0 bases, and 6 bases had no gene match. The CDR3 sequence is CASSQEGTVAQPQHF. The DNA for the CDR3 is TGCGCCAGCAGCCAAGAGGGGACAGTCGCCCAGCCCCAGCATTTT.

The rearrangement links TRBV7-9 to TRBJ1-2, with D possibly TRBD1 on 5 matching bases. Germline CDR1 reads SEHNR; CDR2 reads FQNEAQ (reference sequence). V was pared by 5 bases and J by 5 bases, with 15 bases between. The CDR3 runs to 14 residues. CDR3 nucleotide sequence: TGTGCCAGCAGCCATACTGGGGACCCTTATGGCTACACCTTC. Translating gives CASSHTGDPYGYTF. The variable domain in full, with the rest retrieved from reference TRBV7-9 and TRBJ1-2, is DTGVSQNPRHKITKRGQNVTFRCDPISEHNRLYWYRQTLGQGPEFLTYFQNEAQLEKSRLLSDRFSAERPKGSFSTLEIQRTEQGDSAMYLCASSHTGDPYGYTFGSGTRLTVV.

This chain links TRBV19 with TRBJ1-5; TRBD1 aligns across 8 bases. The CDR3 extends over 17 amino acids. Trimming cost V 4 bases and J 4 bases; bases outside gene matches: 12. Per the germline V gene, CDR1 is LNHDA and CDR2 is SQIVND (reference sequence). The DNA of the CDR3 is TGTGCCAGTAGTACGGACGGGAGTCAGGGGGCAAATCAGCCCCAGCATTTT. Translated: CASSTDGSQGANQPQHF.

The chain recombines TRBV6-5 with TRBJ2-2; 10 nucleotides agree with TRBD2. The V gene's germline CDR1 is MNHEY and CDR2 SVGAGI. This CDR3 has 14 amino acids. The J segment lost 7 bases and the V segment lost 5 bases, leaving 4 bases of the junction unmatched. This CDR3 is CASSSGGAVGELFF. For the CDR3, the DNA is TGTGCCAGCAGTAGCGGGGGGGCCGTCGGGGAGCTGTTTTTT.

V and J are TRBV14 and TRBJ1-1, with 9 bases identical to TRBD1. CDR1 and CDR2 (germline): SGHDN, FVKESK. The CDR3 totals 15 residues. V shed 0 bases and J 3 bases; nucleotides not matched to a gene: 2. The CDR3: CASSQEGTGYTEAFF. DNA for the CDR3: TGTGCCAGCAGCCAAGAAGGGACAGGGTACACTGAAGCTTTCTTT.

The chain has TRBV9 and TRBJ2-7, with 8 nucleotides matching TRBD2. The CDR3 extends over 17 amino acids. V dropped 0 bases and J dropped 4; count of bases not matched to a gene: 12. CDR1 is SGDLS, CDR2 YYNGEE, per germline. The CDR3 nucleotides read TGTGCCAGCAGCGTAGGGGCCGGCGGGGGGCTGGCGTACGAGCAGTACTTC. Residues: CASSVGAGGGLAYEQYF. The full variable domain, completed using reference TRBV9 and TRBJ2-7, is DSGVTQTPKHLITATGQRVTLRCSPRSGDLSVYWYQQSLDQGLQFLIQYYNGEERAKGNILERFSAQQFPDLHSELNLSSLELGDSALYFCASSVGAGGGLAYEQYFGPGTRLTVT.

J is TRBJ2-5 and V is TRBV29-1; a possible D gene is TRBD2 (6 bases). From germline, CDR1 is SQVTM and CDR2 ANQGSEA. The CDR3 runs 17 residues. Trimming took 2 bases from V and 1 from J, leaving 20 bases between them. CDR3 coding DNA: TGCAGCGTTGAAAAGGCCCCTAGCGTTGGGTCCCAAGAGACCCAGTACTTC. Protein product: CSVEKAPSVGSQETQYF.

The chain has TRBV15 and TRBJ1-1, with TRBD1 as a possible D gene (5 bases). The CDR3 extends over 18 amino acids. The V gene's germline CDR1 is LNHNV and CDR2 YYDKDF (reference sequence). V lost 5 bases to trimming and J lost 5 bases, with 27 bases between them. The CDR3 DNA sequence: TGTGCCACCAGCCGAACCCCGGGACCTATACCCGGTGGGACTGAAGCTTTCTTT. Its protein is CATSRTPGPIPGGTEAFF.

This sequence joins TRBV4-1 and TRBJ2-2, with D unresolved. The CDR3 loop spans 17 amino acids. From germline, CDR1 is MGHRA and CDR2 YSYEKL. Trimming cost V 2 bases and J 4 bases, with 17 bases left between them. CDR3 DNA sequence: TGCGCCAGCAGCCAACAGTCGCGCGGTAGACTCACCGGGGAGCTGTTTTTT. This encodes CASSQQSRGRLTGELFF.

V and J are TRBV9 and TRBJ1-2, with 8 positions matching TRBD1. The CDR3 runs to 17 residues. Germline CDR1 is SGDLS and CDR2 is YYNGEE. V lost 3 bases, J lost 1 base, and 11 bases stayed unmatched. The CDR3 nucleotides are TGTGCCAGCAGCGCGTGGGACAGGCCACAGGTTAACTATGGCTACACCTTC. Protein product: CASSAWDRPQVNYGYTF.

V is TRBV14 and J is TRBJ2-1, with D unclear. V was cut by 5 bases and J by 8 bases, with 13 bases left in between. CDR1 is SGHDN and CDR2 is FVKESK in the germline V gene. The CDR3 totals 13 residues. CDR3 residues: CASSNRAGYEQFF. CDR3 nucleotide sequence: TGTGCCAGCAGCAACCGAGCCGGGTATGAGCAGTTCTTC.

V is TRBV27 and J is TRBJ1-2; D unclear. V was shortened by 8 bases and J by 3 bases, with 13 bases between the two germline ends. The CDR3 length is 13 residues. In germline, CDR1 is MNHEY, CDR2 SMNVEV (reference sequence). The CDR3 region has the DNA TGTGCCAGCCGACCGGAGGACTACTATGGCTACACCTTC. It encodes CASRPEDYYGYTF.

The chain joins TRBV9 to TRBJ1-1; D call uncertain. CDR1 SGDLS and CDR2 YYNGEE come from the germline V gene. The CDR3 spans 14 residues. V lost 0 bases to trimming and J lost 1 base, with 7 bases between them. CDR3 protein: CASSVETENTEAFF. The DNA of the CDR3 is TGTGCCAGCAGCGTAGAGACGGAGAACACTGAAGCTTTCTTT.